This T cell receptor beta chain stems from a study of T cells expressing NK-cell markers (dated by TCRdb to about 2020). Broadly, across the study: Three sorted T-cell subsets (CD3+CD56+NKG2C+, CD3+CD56+NKG2C- and CD3+CD56-NKG2C+) from fewer than 10 donors had their TCR beta-chain repertoires profiled. Seven of the eight sequenced donors were HCMV-seropositive and one was HCMV-seronegative. The eight sequenced donors were randomly selected healthy volunteers, three men and five women. The libraries were sequenced on Illumina HiSeq 2000/2500, MiSeq or NextSeq, producing 2 x 150 bp reads.

To note about this clonotype: Its cognate antigen has yet to be identified.

HCMV-specific IgG was detected in serum with a commercial ELISA kit to determine HCMV serostatus. Ficoll density gradient centrifugation was used to isolate peripheral blood mononuclear cells from blood. The listed sequencing device is Illumina HiSeq 2000. TCR beta cDNA libraries were made by 5'RACE template switching that added a universal primer site and unique molecular identifiers. cDNA synthesis was primed from the TCR beta constant segment and was followed by two successive PCR amplification steps. In the source study's methods: MIGEC handled demultiplexing of the reads and grouping by UMI, while MiTCR was used to assemble and quantify clonotypes. To exclude erroneous sequences, any TCR cDNA sequence not supported by at least two reads was discarded. The tcR package was used for downstream repertoire analysis, and clonotypes were matched between fractions using CDR3 nucleotide sequence together with V segment. VDJmatch was used to annotate antigen specificity against VDJdb, with one amino acid substitution allowed in CDR3. Following reprocessing of the reads by TCRdb, the data hold one row per CDR3 protein sequence and no DNA is available. The authors' filters were not applied to this entry. This sample's table contains 500,000 or so distinct CDR3 sequences. Of the sample, about 3.6% is held by the ten largest clones.

On the study overall, not on this receptor specifically: It remained unclear whether the expanded NKG2C-expressing T cell clones were specific for HCMV antigens. Those dominant clonotypes were again the most abundant among CD3+CD56-NKG2C+ cells in a handful of donors, at roughly 28.3-65%. For roughly 6 donors, the dominant CD3+CD56+NKG2C+ clonotypes were among the top 10 CD8+ clonotypes and accounted for roughly 1.0-8% of CD8+ T cells.

The CDR3 starts with the cysteine, ends with the phenylalanine, and has 16 residues. There is no recorded DNA. The rearranged chain carries TRBV12-3 or TRBV12-4 and TRBJ2-1; TCRdb designates TRBD2, a call that cannot be tested without DNA. This TCR was sampled from a man younger than 35 in good health. Donor details come from another sample of the same person, matched by shared clones. Sequencing was done on a sample of blood T cells: a sorted CD56 or NKG2C T cell subset, CD4+ or CD8+ T cells, or bulk PBMC T cells (not recorded which). The CDR3 corresponds to CASSSQRVSSYNEQFF.